This T cell receptor beta chain comes out of a study of T cell changes during pregnancy in multiple sclerosis. This clone is medium-sized (0.01 to 0.1%) by share. TCRdb's table, derived via immunoSEQ multiplex PCR, lists solely in-frame clones and lacks some. The sample records around 30,000 clones, over 85% being singletons. The TCR was taken from a female donor with multiple sclerosis, enrolled in a pregnancy study. The sample consisted of CD8+ T cells from peripheral blood mononuclear cells, taken before pregnancy.

The CDR3 DNA follows: TGTGCCAGCAGTGATTCGGGAGGGGACTGGAATGAGCAGTTCTTC. As protein: CASSDSGGDWNEQFF. The J gene is TRBJ2-1, the V gene TRBV2, with 8 positions matching TRBD2. V was pared by 3 bases and J by 7 bases, with 8 bases of the junction left unmatched. CDR1 is SNHLY, CDR2 FYNNEI, per germline. There are 15 residues in the CDR3.